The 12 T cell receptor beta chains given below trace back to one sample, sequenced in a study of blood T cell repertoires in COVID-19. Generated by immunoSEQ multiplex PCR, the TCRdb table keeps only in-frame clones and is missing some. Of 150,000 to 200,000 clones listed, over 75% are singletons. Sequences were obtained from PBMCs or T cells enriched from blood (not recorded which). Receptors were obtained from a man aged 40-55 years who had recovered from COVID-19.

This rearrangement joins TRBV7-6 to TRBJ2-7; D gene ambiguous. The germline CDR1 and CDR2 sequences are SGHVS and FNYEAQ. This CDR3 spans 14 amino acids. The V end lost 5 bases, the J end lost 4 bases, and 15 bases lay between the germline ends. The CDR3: CASSPGSSGYEQYF. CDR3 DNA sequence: TGTGCCAGCAGCCCCGGGTCGTCTGGATACGAGCAGTACTTC. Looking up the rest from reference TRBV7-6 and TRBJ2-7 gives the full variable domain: GAGVSQSPRYKVTKRGQDVALRCDPISGHVSLYWYRQALGQGPEFLTYFNYEAQQDKSGLPNDRFSAERPEGSISTLTIQRTEQRDSAMYRCASSPGSSGYEQYFGPGTRLTVT.

The CDR3 is CASRDRDRPTTFF. The CDR3 bases are TGTGCCAGTCGCGACAGGGACAGGCCAACTACGTTCTTC. The chain is built from TRBV19 and TRBJ2-1, with 8 bases aligning to TRBD1. Looked up from germline, CDR1 is LNHDA and CDR2 is SQIVND (reference sequence). This CDR3 spans 13 amino acids. V dropped 8 bases and J dropped 15; count of bases not matched to a gene: 15.

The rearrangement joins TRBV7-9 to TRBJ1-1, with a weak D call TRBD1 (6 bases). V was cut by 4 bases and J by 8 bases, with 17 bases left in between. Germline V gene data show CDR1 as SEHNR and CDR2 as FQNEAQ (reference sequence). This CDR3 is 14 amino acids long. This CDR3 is CASSSSTGSQEAFF. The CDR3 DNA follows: TGTGCCAGCAGCTCGAGTACAGGGAGCCAAGAAGCTTTCTTT. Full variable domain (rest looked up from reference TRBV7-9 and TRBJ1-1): DTGVSQNPRHKITKRGQNVTFRCDPISEHNRLYWYRQTLGQGPEFLTYFQNEAQLEKSRLLSDRFSAERPKGSFSTLEIQRTEQGDSAMYLCASSSSTGSQEAFFGQGTRLTVV.

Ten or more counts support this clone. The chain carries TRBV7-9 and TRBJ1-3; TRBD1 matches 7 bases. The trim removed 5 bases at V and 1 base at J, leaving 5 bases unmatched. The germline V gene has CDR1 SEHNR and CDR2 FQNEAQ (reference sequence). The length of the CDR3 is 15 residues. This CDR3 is CASSPGQASGNTIYF. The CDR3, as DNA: TGTGCCAGCAGCCCCGGACAGGCGTCTGGAAACACCATATATTTT.

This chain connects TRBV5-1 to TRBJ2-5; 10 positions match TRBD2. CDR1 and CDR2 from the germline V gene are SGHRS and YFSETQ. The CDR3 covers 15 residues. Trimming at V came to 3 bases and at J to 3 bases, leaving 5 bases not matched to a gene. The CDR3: CASSSAGGVEETQYF. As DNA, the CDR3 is TGCGCCAGCAGCTCAGCGGGGGGGGTCGAAGAGACCCAGTACTTC.

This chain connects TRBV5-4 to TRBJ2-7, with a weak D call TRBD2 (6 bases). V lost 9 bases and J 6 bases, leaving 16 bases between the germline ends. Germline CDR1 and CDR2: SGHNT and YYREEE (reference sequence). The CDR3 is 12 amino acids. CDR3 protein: CATRASEGEQYF. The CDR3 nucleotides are TGTGCCACGCGGGCTAGCGAAGGCGAGCAGTACTTC. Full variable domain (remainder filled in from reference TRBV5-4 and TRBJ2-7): ETGVTQSPTHLIKTRGQQVTLRCSSQSGHNTVSWYQQALGQGPQFIFQYYREEENGRGNFPPRFSGLQFPNYSSELNVNALELDDSALYLCATRASEGEQYFGPGTRLTVT.

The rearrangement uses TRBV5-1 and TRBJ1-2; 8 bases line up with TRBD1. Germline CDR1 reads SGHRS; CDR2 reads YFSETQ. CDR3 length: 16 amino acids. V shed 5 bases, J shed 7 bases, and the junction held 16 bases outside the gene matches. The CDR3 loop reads CASSKTGESPYAGYTF. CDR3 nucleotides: TGCGCCAGCAGTAAGACAGGGGAAAGTCCGTACGCTGGCTACACCTTC. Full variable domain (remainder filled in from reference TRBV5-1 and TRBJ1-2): KAGVTQTPRYLIKTRGQQVTLSCSPISGHRSVSWYQQTPGQGLQFLFEYFSETQRNKGNFPGRFSGRQFSNSRSEMNVSTLELGDSALYLCASSKTGESPYAGYTFGSGTRLTVV.

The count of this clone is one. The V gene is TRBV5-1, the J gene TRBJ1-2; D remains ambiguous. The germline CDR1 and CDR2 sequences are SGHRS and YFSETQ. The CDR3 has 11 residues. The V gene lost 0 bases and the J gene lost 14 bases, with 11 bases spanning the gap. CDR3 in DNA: TGCGCCAGCAGCTTGGTGGAGGAGAAGACCTTC. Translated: CASSLVEEKTF.

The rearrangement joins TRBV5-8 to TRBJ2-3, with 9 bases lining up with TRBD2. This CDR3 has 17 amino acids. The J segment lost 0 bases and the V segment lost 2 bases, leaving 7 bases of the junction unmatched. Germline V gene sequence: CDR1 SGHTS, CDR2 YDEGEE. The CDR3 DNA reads TGTGCCAGCAGCTTTGGGACTAGCCCCTCTAGCACAGATACGCAGTATTTT. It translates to CASSFGTSPSSTDTQYF.

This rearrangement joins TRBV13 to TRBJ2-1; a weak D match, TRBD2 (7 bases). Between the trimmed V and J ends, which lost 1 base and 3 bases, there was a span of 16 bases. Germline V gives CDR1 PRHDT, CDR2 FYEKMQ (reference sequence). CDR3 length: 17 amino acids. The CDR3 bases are TGTGCCAGCAGCTTAGTAGAGGGGGGGCTCTTCTACAATGAGCAGTTCTTC. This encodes CASSLVEGGLFYNEQFF.

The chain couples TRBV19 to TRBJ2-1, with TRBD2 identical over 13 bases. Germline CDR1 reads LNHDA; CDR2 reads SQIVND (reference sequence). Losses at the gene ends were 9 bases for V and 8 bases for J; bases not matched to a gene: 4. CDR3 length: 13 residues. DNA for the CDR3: TGTGCCAGCCGGACTAGCGGGGGCTATGAGCAGTTCTTC. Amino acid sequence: CASRTSGGYEQFF.

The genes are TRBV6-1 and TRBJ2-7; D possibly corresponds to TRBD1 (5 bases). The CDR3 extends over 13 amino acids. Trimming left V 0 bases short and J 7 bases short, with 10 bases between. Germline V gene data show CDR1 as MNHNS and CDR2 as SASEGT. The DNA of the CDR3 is TGTGCCAGCAGTGAAGCACGTTCAGGGGAGCAGTACGTC. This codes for CASSEARSGEQYV.